These 32 T cell receptor beta chains share one sample of origin, sequenced in a study of blood T cell repertoires in COVID-19. The protocol was immunoSEQ multiplex PCR, while the TCRdb copy is restricted to in-frame clones and leaves out a portion. The top ten clones hold roughly 14% of a sample with approximately 50,000 clones, about 83% of them seen once. The sample comprised peripheral blood. The receptors were gathered from a human donor in a cohort sampled during active COVID-19.

This chain links TRBV6-4 with TRBJ1-6, with TRBD1 matching 9 bases. V lost 3 bases to trimming and J lost 7 bases; unmatched junction nucleotides: 1. The CDR3 runs to 14 residues. Germline V gives CDR1 MRHNA, CDR2 SNTAGT. CDR3 sequence (DNA): TGTGCCAGCAGTGAAGGACAGGGGAATTCACCCCTCCACTTT. It is translated as CASSEGQGNSPLHF.

In its sample, this clone is medium-sized. This chain links TRBV5-1 with TRBJ1-1; D remains ambiguous. Germline CDR1 reads SGHRS; CDR2 reads YFSETQ. V was shortened by 5 bases and J by 1 base, with 6 bases between the two germline ends. CDR3 size: 12 residues. The DNA of the CDR3 is TGCGCCAGCAGACTTGAGAACACTGAAGCTTTCTTT. Its protein is CASRLENTEAFF.

V is TRBV6-5 and J is TRBJ1-2; 12 bases map to TRBD1. Losses at the gene ends were 2 bases for V and 3 bases for J; bases not matched to a gene: 4. This CDR3 region has 16 residues. Germline loops: CDR1 MNHEY, CDR2 SVGAGI. The CDR3 DNA follows: TGTGCCAGCAGTTACCTCGGGGACAGGGGGCACTATGGCTACACCTTC. Its translation: CASSYLGDRGHYGYTF.

V usage is TRBV5-8 and J usage is TRBJ1-4; 10 bases align to TRBD1. The CDR3 is 14 residues long. Germline V gene sequence: CDR1 SGHTS, CDR2 YDEGEE. V lost 3 bases and J lost 10; bases outside the gene matches: 6. The CDR3 DNA is TGTGCCAGCAGCTGGGACAGGGGCGGGACAAAACTGTTTTTT. Protein sequence: CASSWDRGGTKLFF.

This chain uses TRBV5-4 with TRBJ1-1; no firm D call. Per the germline V gene, CDR1 is SGHNT and CDR2 is YYREEE (reference sequence). This CDR3 is 17 amino acids long. V was clipped by 4 bases and J by 1 base, with 20 bases between them. CDR3 residues: CASSPSGRSGRNTEAFF. The CDR3, as DNA: TGTGCCAGCAGCCCATCTGGACGGTCTGGGAGGAACACTGAAGCTTTCTTT.

This sequence joins TRBV7-9 and TRBJ1-3, with 8 bases aligning to TRBD1. Germline assignment: CDR1 SEHNR and CDR2 FQNEAQ (reference sequence). CDR3 length: 15 amino acids. Germline trimming cut 5 bases from V and 2 bases from J; bases unmatched to any gene: 5. The CDR3 DNA reads TGTGCCAGCAGCGCACGGACAGGGACTGGAAACACCATATATTTT. Amino acids: CASSARTGTGNTIYF.

The chain is built from TRBV19 and TRBJ1-2; D gene ambiguous. CDR1 is LNHDA, CDR2 SQIVND, per germline (reference sequence). Trimming cost V 9 bases and J 2 bases, with 16 bases left between them. The length of the CDR3 is 14 residues. DNA for the CDR3: TGTGCCAGCCAGCGGGAGCCCATAAACTATGGCTACACCTTC. This gives the protein CASQREPINYGYTF.

The genes are TRBV6-5 and TRBJ2-7; D possibly corresponds to TRBD2 (6 bases). CDR3 length: 12 amino acids. V lost 11 bases to trimming and J lost 0 bases, with 11 bases between them. The V gene's germline CDR1 is MNHEY and CDR2 SVGAGI. The CDR3 is CAGRGSSYEQYF. The CDR3 DNA follows: TGTGCCGGGCGGGGAAGCTCCTACGAGCAGTACTTC.

The chain recombines TRBV6-6 with TRBJ2-7; maybe TRBD1 (6 bases). Germline-derived CDR1 and CDR2 are MNHNY and SVGAGI (reference sequence). CDR3 length: 13 residues. The V gene lost 8 bases and the J gene lost 0 bases, with 11 bases spanning the gap. CDR3 in amino acids: CASGGQSSYEQYF. Here the CDR3 DNA reads TGTGCCAGCGGAGGACAGAGCTCCTACGAGCAGTACTTC.

This rearrangement joins TRBV5-1 to TRBJ2-1, with TRBD2 matching 11 bases. The CDR3 covers 19 residues. Germline V CDR1 and CDR2: SGHRS, YFSETQ. J gave up 0 bases and V 1 base, and 9 bases lay outside the gene matches. The CDR3, as DNA: TGCGCCAGCAGCTTGAAACTAGCGGGAGCCCCCAGCTCCTACAATGAGCAGTTCTTC. It encodes CASSLKLAGAPSSYNEQFF.

The chain recombines TRBV30 with TRBJ2-5, with 9 bases aligning to TRBD2. Germline V gives CDR1 GTSNPN, CDR2 SVGIG (reference sequence). V gave up 4 bases and J gave up 2 bases; unmatched junction bases: 5. The CDR3 consists of 14 residues. CDR3 bases: TGTGCCTGGACCCTAGCGGGGAATCAAGAGACCCAGTACTTC. Amino acids: CAWTLAGNQETQYF.

J is TRBJ2-3 and V is TRBV25-1; the match to TRBD1 covers 8 bases. Germline V lookup: CDR1 MGHDK, CDR2 SYGVNS. The CDR3 has 15 residues. Germline trimming cut 2 bases from V and 5 bases from J; bases unmatched to any gene: 6. The CDR3 DNA reads as TGTGCCAGCAGTGAAGCTTACAGGGGGGTAGATACGCAGTATTTT. Translation gives CASSEAYRGVDTQYF.

This sequence joins TRBV30 and TRBJ1-1; perhaps TRBD1 as D (5 bases). CDR3 length: 13 amino acids. The germline V gene has CDR1 GTSNPN and CDR2 SVGIG (reference sequence). With 1 base removed from V and 1 base from J, the gap between germline ends came to 7 bases. This CDR3 reads CAWSEQANTEAFF. For the CDR3, the DNA is TGTGCCTGGAGTGAACAGGCGAACACTGAAGCTTTCTTT.

The chain has TRBV9 and TRBJ1-6; 9 nucleotides align to TRBD1. V shed 4 bases, J shed 9 bases, and the junction held 8 bases outside the gene matches. This CDR3 contains 15 residues. The germline CDR1 and CDR2 sequences are SGDLS and YYNGEE. Here the CDR3 reads CASSLRTGDGSPLHF. The CDR3 DNA reads TGTGCCAGCAGCCTCAGGACAGGGGACGGTTCACCCCTCCACTTT.

The J gene is TRBJ1-1, the V gene TRBV12-5; D is unresolved. V lost 5 bases, J lost 6 bases, and 13 bases lay in between. The CDR3 runs 13 residues. Germline CDR1 and CDR2: LGHNT and FRNRAP. CDR3 DNA sequence: TGTGCTAGTGGTGCAGACCGGAGGGCTGAAGCTTTCTTT. It codes for CASGADRRAEAFF.

This clone was counted a few times. The V and J genes are TRBV9 and TRBJ2-1; TRBD2 aligns across 11 bases. With 1 base clipped from V and 9 bases from J, the junction kept 6 bases outside the gene matches. Germline V gene data show CDR1 as SGDLS and CDR2 as YYNGEE. CDR3 length: 15 amino acids. The CDR3 bases are TGTGCCAGCAGCGTAACTAGCGGGAGAGCGGCTGAGCAGTTCTTC. Translating it yields CASSVTSGRAAEQFF.

The chain has TRBV12-3 or TRBV12-4 and TRBJ1-1, with D tentatively TRBD1 (6 bases). Trimming shortened V by 3 bases and J by 9 bases, and 14 bases separated the two germline ends. The CDR3 totals 13 residues. The CDR3 loop reads CASSLNRDRKAFF. The CDR3 DNA is TGTGCCAGCAGTTTGAACAGGGACCGAAAAGCTTTCTTT.

The chain joins TRBV12-3 or TRBV12-4 to TRBJ2-6, with no clear D. V was cut by 2 bases and J by 4 bases, with 3 bases left in between. CDR3 length: 13 residues. CDR3 DNA: TGTGCCAGCAGTTTATCAGGGGCCAACGTCCTGACTTTC. Protein: CASSLSGANVLTF.

V is TRBV6-2 or TRBV6-3 and J is TRBJ2-7; TRBD1 agrees at 10 bases. The CDR3 is 13 amino acids. CDR1 MNHEY and CDR2 SVGEGT come from the germline V gene. Trimming cost V 7 bases and J 6 bases; bases outside gene matches: 6. The chain's CDR3 is CASIPTGGGEQYF. The DNA for the CDR3 is TGTGCCAGCATCCCGACAGGGGGCGGCGAGCAGTACTTC.

The rearrangement uses TRBV27 and TRBJ2-1; 8 bases fit TRBD2. Germline lookup yields CDR1 MNHEY and CDR2 SMNVEV (reference sequence). The trim removed 7 bases at V and 0 bases at J, leaving 11 bases unmatched. This CDR3 has 17 residues. CDR3 loop: CASNTGRGLSSYNEQFF. Written as DNA, the CDR3 is TGTGCCAGCAACACCGGGAGGGGCCTCAGCTCCTACAATGAGCAGTTCTTC.

This rearrangement joins TRBV2 to TRBJ1-1; 7 positions agree with TRBD1. CDR3 size: 13 residues. Germline CDR1 and CDR2: SNHLY and FYNNEI. V shed 8 bases, J shed 1 base, and the junction held 4 bases outside the gene matches. The chain's CDR3 is CASRQGANTEAFF. CDR3 in DNA: TGTGCCAGCCGACAGGGAGCGAACACTGAAGCTTTCTTT.

This clone has just a few counts. The chain combines TRBV19 with TRBJ1-6; D gene unclear. This CDR3 is 15 amino acids long. V was clipped by 6 bases and J by 0 bases, with 9 bases between them. Germline V lookup: CDR1 LNHDA, CDR2 SQIVND (reference sequence). This CDR3 is CASRGGSSYNSPLHF. The CDR3 DNA is TGTGCCAGTAGAGGCGGGAGCTCCTATAATTCACCCCTCCACTTT.

This clone turned up a few times. This rearrangement joins TRBV6-6 to TRBJ2-2, with TRBD1 identical over 11 bases. The CDR3 totals 16 residues. Trimming at V came to 6 bases and at J to 4 bases, leaving 7 bases not matched to a gene. The V gene's germline CDR1 is MNHNY and CDR2 SVGAGI (reference sequence). CDR3 in amino acids: CASSPRGQGVTGELFF. In DNA, the CDR3 is TGTGCCAGCAGCCCTAGGGGACAGGGGGTCACCGGGGAGCTGTTTTTT.

The V gene is TRBV5-1, the J gene TRBJ2-5, with TRBD1 identical over 9 bases. With V trimmed by 4 bases and J by 5 bases, 6 bases remained unmatched. The CDR3 covers 14 residues. Germline loops: CDR1 SGHRS, CDR2 YFSETQ. The chain's CDR3 is CASSLGQGRETQYF. The CDR3 DNA follows: TGCGCCAGCAGCCTTGGACAGGGGCGGGAGACCCAGTACTTC.

The rearrangement uses TRBV25-1 and TRBJ2-7; TRBD1 aligns across 10 bases. This CDR3 is built from 15 residues. In germline, CDR1 is MGHDK, CDR2 SYGVNS. Losses at the gene ends were 3 bases for V and 1 base for J; bases not matched to a gene: 3. In DNA, the CDR3 is TGTGCCAGCAGTGATGACAGGGGGCATTCCTACGAGCAGTACTTC. Protein product: CASSDDRGHSYEQYF.

This clone has a handful of counts. This chain links TRBV3-1 (or the pseudogene TRBV3-2) with TRBJ1-3; D gene unclear. Trimming removed 3 bases at V and 2 bases at J, with 8 bases between. The CDR3 runs 14 residues. Germline CDR1 reads LGHDT; CDR2 reads YNNKEL (reference sequence). The CDR3 coding sequence is TGTGCCAGCAGCCAGGGCTGGGCTGGAAACACCATATATTTT. Amino acids: CASSQGWAGNTIYF.

V gene TRBV7-6 combines with J gene TRBJ1-2; the match to TRBD1 covers 9 bases. Germline CDR1 is SGHVS and CDR2 is FNYEAQ. V dropped 5 bases and J dropped 7; count of bases not matched to a gene: 2. The CDR3 totals 12 residues. CDR3 loop: CASSTGQGGYTF. The CDR3, as DNA: TGTGCCAGCAGCACGGGACAGGGTGGCTACACCTTC.

This clone has only a few counts. The genes are TRBV29-1 and TRBJ2-3, with 11 bases lining up with TRBD2. Germline CDR1 reads SQVTM; CDR2 reads ANQGSEA. The ends lost 2 bases at V and 4 bases at J; junction bases unmatched: 14. This CDR3 has 18 amino acids. In DNA form, the CDR3 reads TGCAGCGTTGAAATGGGTTTGGTAGCGGGGGGGCAGGCAGATACGCAGTATTTT. It encodes CSVEMGLVAGGQADTQYF.

The J gene is TRBJ1-2, the V gene TRBV29-1; D might be TRBD1 (5 bases). V gave up 3 bases and J gave up 5 bases, with 13 bases separating them. The germline gives CDR1 SQVTM, CDR2 ANQGSEA. This CDR3 has 13 amino acids. The CDR3 bases are TGCAGCGTTGAGGGGGGTAGGGAGTATGGCTACACCTTC. Translating gives CSVEGGREYGYTF.

The chain uses TRBV19 and TRBJ1-5; D remains ambiguous. Germline V gene sequence: CDR1 LNHDA, CDR2 SQIVND (reference sequence). This CDR3 region has 13 residues. Trimming shortened V by 1 base and J by 14 bases, and 15 bases separated the two germline ends. As DNA, the CDR3 is TGTGCCAGTAGTATAGTGTTTGAGGACTCCGAGCATTTT. Its translation is CASSIVFEDSEHF.

The rearrangement links TRBV3-1 (or the pseudogene TRBV3-2) to TRBJ1-1; the D is unclear. This CDR3 has 13 residues. Germline loops: CDR1 LGHDT, CDR2 YNNKEL (reference sequence). V was trimmed by 6 bases and J by 2 bases, leaving 10 bases between them. CDR3 region: CASSQTINTEAFF. The CDR3 nucleotides read TGTGCCAGCAGTCAAACAATCAACACTGAAGCTTTCTTT.

With respect to this clone: A read error may produce the germline difference seen at one junction end. The chain employs TRBV7-9 and TRBJ2-7; D gene unclear. The CDR3 consists of 13 residues. CDR1 SEHNR and CDR2 FQNEAQ come from the germline V gene (reference sequence). The CDR3 region is CASSLNTPSRLYF. CDR3 sequence (DNA): TGTGCCAGCAGCTTAAATACCCCCTCGAGACTCTATTTC.